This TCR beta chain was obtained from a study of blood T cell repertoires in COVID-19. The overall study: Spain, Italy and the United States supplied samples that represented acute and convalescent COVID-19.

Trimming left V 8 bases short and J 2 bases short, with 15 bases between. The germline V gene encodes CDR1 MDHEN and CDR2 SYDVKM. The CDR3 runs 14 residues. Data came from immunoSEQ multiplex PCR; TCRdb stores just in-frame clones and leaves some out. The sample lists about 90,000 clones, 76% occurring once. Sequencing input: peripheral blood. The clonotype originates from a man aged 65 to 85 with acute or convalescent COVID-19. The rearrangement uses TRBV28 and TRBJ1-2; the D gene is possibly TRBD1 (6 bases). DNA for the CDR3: TGTGCCAGCTCCCAAGGGGGTTTGAACTATGGCTACACCTTC. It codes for CASSQGGLNYGYTF.